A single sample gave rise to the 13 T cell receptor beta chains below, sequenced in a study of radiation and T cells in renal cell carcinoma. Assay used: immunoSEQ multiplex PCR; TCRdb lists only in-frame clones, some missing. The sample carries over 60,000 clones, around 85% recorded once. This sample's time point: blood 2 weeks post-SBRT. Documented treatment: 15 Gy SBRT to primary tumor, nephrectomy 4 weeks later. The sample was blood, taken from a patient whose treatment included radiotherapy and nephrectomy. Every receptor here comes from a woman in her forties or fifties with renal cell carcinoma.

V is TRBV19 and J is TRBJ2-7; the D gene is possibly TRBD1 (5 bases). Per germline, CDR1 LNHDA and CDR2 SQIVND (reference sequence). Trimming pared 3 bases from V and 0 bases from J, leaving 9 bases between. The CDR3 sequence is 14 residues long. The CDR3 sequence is CASSMGQHSYEQYF. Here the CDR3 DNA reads TGTGCCAGTAGTATGGGGCAGCACTCCTACGAGCAGTACTTC.

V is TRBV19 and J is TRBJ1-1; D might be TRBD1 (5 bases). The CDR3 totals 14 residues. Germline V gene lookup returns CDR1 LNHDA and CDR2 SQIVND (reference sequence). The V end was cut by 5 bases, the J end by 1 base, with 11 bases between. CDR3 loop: CASSPPQENTEAFF. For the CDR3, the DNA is TGTGCCAGTAGTCCCCCACAGGAGAACACTGAAGCTTTCTTT.

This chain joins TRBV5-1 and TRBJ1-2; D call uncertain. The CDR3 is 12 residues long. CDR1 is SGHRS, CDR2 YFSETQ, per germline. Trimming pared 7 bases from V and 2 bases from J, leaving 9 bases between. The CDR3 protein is CASGQENYGYTF. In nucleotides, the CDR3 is TGCGCCAGCGGGCAGGAGAACTATGGCTACACCTTC.

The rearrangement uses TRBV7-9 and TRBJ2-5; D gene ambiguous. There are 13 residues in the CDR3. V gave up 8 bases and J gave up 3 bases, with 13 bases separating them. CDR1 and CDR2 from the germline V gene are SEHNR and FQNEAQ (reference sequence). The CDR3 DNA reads TGTGCCAGCGATTTCGACGCTGAAGAGACCCAGTACTTC. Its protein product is CASDFDAEETQYF.

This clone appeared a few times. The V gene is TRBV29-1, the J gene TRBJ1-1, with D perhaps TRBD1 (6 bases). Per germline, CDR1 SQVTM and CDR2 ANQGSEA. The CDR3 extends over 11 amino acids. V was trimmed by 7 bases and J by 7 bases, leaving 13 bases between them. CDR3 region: CSARTADEAFF. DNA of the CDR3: TGCAGCGCCCGGACAGCGGATGAAGCTTTCTTT.

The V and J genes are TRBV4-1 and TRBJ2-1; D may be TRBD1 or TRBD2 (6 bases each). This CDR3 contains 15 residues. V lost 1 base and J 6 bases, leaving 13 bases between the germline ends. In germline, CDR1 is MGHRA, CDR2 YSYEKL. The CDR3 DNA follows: TGCGCCAGCAGCCAAGTTGAGGGGGGCCGCAATGAGCAGTTCTTC. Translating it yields CASSQVEGGRNEQFF.

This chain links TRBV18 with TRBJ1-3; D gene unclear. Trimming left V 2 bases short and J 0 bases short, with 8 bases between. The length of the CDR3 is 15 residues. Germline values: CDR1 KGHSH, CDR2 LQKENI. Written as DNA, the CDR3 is TGTGCCAGCTCACCAGACTCCCTCTCTGGAAACACCATATATTTT. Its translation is CASSPDSLSGNTIYF.

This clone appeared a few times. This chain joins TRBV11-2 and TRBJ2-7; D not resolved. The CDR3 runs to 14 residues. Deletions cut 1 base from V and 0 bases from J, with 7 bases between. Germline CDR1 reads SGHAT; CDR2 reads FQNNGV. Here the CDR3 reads CASSLAHNSYEQYF. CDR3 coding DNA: TGTGCCAGCAGCTTAGCCCACAACTCCTACGAGCAGTACTTC.

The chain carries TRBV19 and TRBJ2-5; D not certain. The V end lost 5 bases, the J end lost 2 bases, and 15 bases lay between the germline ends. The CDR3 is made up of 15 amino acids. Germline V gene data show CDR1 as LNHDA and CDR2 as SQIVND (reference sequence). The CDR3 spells CASSLQELGQETQYF. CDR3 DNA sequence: TGTGCCAGTAGTCTCCAGGAGTTAGGACAAGAGACCCAGTACTTC.

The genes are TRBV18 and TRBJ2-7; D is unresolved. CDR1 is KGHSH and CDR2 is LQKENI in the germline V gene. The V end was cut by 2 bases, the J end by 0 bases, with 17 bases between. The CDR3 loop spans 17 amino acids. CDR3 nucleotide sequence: TGTGCCAGCTCACCAGTGTTGCCCGGACGAAGCTCCTACGAGCAGTACTTC. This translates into CASSPVLPGRSSYEQYF.

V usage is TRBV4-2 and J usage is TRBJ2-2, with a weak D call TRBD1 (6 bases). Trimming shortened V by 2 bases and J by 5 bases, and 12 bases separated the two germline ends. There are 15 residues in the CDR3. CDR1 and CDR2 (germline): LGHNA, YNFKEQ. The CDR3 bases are TGTGCCAGCAGCCAACCTTTTAGGGGGACCGGGGAGCTGTTTTTT. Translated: CASSQPFRGTGELFF.

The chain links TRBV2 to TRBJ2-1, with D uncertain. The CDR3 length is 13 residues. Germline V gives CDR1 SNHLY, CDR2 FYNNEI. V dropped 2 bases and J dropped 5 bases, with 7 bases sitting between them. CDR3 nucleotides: TGTGCCAGCAGTGAACCGTTTAACAATGAGCAGTTCTTC. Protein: CASSEPFNNEQFF.

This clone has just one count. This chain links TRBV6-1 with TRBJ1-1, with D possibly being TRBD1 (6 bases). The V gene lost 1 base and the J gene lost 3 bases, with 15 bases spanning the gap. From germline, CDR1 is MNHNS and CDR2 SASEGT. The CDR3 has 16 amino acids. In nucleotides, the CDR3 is TGTGCCAGCAGTGAAGGGGCAGGGGAGGGGGACACTGAAGCTTTCTTT. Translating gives CASSEGAGEGDTEAFF.